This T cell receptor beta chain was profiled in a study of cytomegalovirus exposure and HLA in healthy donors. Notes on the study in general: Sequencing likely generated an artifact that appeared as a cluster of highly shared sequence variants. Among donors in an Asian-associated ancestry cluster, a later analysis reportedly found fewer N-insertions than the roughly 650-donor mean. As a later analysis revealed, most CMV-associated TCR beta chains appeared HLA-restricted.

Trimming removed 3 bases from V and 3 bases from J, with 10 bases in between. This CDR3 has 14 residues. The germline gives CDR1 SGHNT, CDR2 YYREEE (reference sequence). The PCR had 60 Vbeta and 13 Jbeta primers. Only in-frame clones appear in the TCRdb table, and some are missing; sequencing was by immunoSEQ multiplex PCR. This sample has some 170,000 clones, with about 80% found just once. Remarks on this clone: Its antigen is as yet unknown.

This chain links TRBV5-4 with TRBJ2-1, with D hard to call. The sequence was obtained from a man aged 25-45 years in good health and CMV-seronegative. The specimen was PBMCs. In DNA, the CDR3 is TGTGCCAGCAGCTCGCTAGGAGACTACAATGAGCAGTTCTTC. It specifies CASSSLGDYNEQFF. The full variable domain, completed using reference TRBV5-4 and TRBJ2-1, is ETGVTQSPTHLIKTRGQQVTLRCSSQSGHNTVSWYQQALGQGPQFIFQYYREEENGRGNFPPRFSGLQFPNYSSELNVNALELDDSALYLCASSSLGDYNEQFFGPGTRLTVL.